These 15 T cell receptor beta chains were all obtained from the same sample, sequenced in a study of blood T cell repertoires in COVID-19. The protocol was immunoSEQ multiplex PCR, while the TCRdb copy is restricted to in-frame clones and leaves out a portion. The table shows approximately 190,000 clones, with approximately 86% occurring only once. The source material was PBMCs or T cells enriched from blood (not recorded which). All receptors come from a woman aged 55-75 years with acute COVID-19.

The chain has TRBV7-9 and TRBJ1-2; weak D call: TRBD1 (5 bases). V lost 5 bases and J lost 3, with 19 bases in between. Germline loops: CDR1 SEHNR, CDR2 FQNEAQ (reference sequence). CDR3 length: 16 residues. The CDR3 coding sequence is TGTGCCAGCAGCCCCTGGGGCAGGTCTACATACTATGGCTACACCTTC. This translates into CASSPWGRSTYYGYTF.

The chain has TRBV7-9 and TRBJ2-5, with D hard to call. Germline V CDR1 and CDR2: SEHNR, FQNEAQ (reference sequence). The V and J ends lost 7 bases and 5 bases respectively, with 20 bases between them. The CDR3 is made up of 15 amino acids. The DNA of the CDR3 is TGTGCCAGCACCGCGACATCTTCCATAACGGAGACCCAGTACTTC. Translation gives CASTATSSITETQYF.

The rearrangement joins TRBV5-4 to TRBJ1-3; D is undetermined. Trimming removed 0 bases at V and 3 bases at J, with 4 bases between. CDR3 length equals 13 residues. Germline V CDR1 and CDR2: SGHNT, YYREEE (reference sequence). Here the CDR3 reads CASSLDSGNTIYF. The CDR3 coding sequence is TGTGCCAGCAGCTTGGACAGTGGAAACACCATATATTTT.

J is TRBJ2-5 and V is TRBV14, with a tentative D call TRBD2 (5 bases). Trimming cost V 4 bases and J 1 base, with 10 bases left between them. The CDR3 spans 14 residues. The germline V gene has CDR1 SGHDN and CDR2 FVKESK. The CDR3 DNA reads TGTGCCAGCAGCCCGACTACAGTCCAAGAGACCCAGTACTTC. Encoded protein: CASSPTTVQETQYF.

The chain recombines TRBV7-2 with TRBJ1-6; TRBD1 agrees at 7 bases. This CDR3 is built from 14 residues. Looked up from germline, CDR1 is SGHTA and CDR2 is FQGNSA. V shed 2 bases, J shed 8 bases, and the junction held 3 bases outside the gene matches. The CDR3 DNA sequence: TGTGCCAGCAGCTTAAGGGGGCGGGATTCACCCCTCCACTTT. This sequence encodes CASSLRGRDSPLHF. Supplemented by reference TRBV7-2 and TRBJ1-6, the full variable domain reads GAGVSQSPSNKVTEKGKDVELRCDPISGHTALYWYRQSLGQGLEFLIYFQGNSAPDKSGLPSDRFSAERTGGSVSTLTIQRTQQEDSAVYLCASSLRGRDSPLHFGNGTRLTVT.

The rearrangement uses TRBV19 and TRBJ1-5; 8 positions match TRBD1. The CDR3 sequence is 14 residues long. Germline V gene sequence: CDR1 LNHDA, CDR2 SQIVND (reference sequence). Trimming at V came to 6 bases and at J to 6 bases, leaving 7 bases not matched to a gene. The CDR3 bases are TGTGCCAGTAGCGCACCAGGGGGCGGTCAGCCCCAGCATTTT. Amino acid sequence: CASSAPGGGQPQHF.

The chain joins TRBV27 to TRBJ2-5, with 9 positions matching TRBD1. The CDR3 is made up of 16 amino acids. V shed 2 bases and J 6 bases; nucleotides not matched to a gene: 10. The germline V gene encodes CDR1 MNHEY and CDR2 SMNVEV (reference sequence). The CDR3 sequence is CASSLIDPGQGQTQYF. The CDR3 region has the DNA TGTGCCAGCAGTTTAATCGACCCGGGACAGGGACAGACCCAGTACTTC.

The CDR3 is CASSFGQGPTANYGYTF. The DNA for the CDR3 is TGTGCCAGCAGTTTCGGACAGGGCCCCACAGCTAACTATGGCTACACCTTC. The chain employs TRBV7-9 and TRBJ1-2, with TRBD1 identical over 8 bases. Trimming removed 6 bases from V and 0 bases from J; junction bases left unmatched: 12. Germline CDR1 reads SEHNR; CDR2 reads FQNEAQ (reference sequence). The CDR3 runs to 17 residues.

J is TRBJ2-1 and V is TRBV7-9, with D perhaps TRBD2 (7 bases). The CDR3 covers 16 residues. Trimming shortened V by 4 bases and J by 5 bases, and 18 bases separated the two germline ends. Germline loops: CDR1 SEHNR, CDR2 FQNEAQ (reference sequence). The CDR3 DNA sequence: TGTGCCAGCAGCTCCATGGGGGGGGGCCCCAACAATGAGCAGTTCTTC. Translated, it gives CASSSMGGGPNNEQFF.

With regard to this clone: In the same sample, other DNA sequences code for this CDR3. The J gene is TRBJ2-3, the V gene TRBV5-1; 7 bases are shared with TRBD1. With V trimmed by 2 bases and J by 1 base, 4 bases remained unmatched. Germline CDR1 is SGHRS and CDR2 is YFSETQ. The CDR3 length is 15 residues. The CDR3 DNA reads as TGCGCCAGCAGCTTAGGGGGCGGCGGCACAGATACGCAGTATTTT. It codes for CASSLGGGGTDTQYF.

The chain has TRBV2 and TRBJ1-6; D perhaps matches TRBD1 (5 bases). CDR3 length: 16 residues. From germline, CDR1 is SNHLY and CDR2 FYNNEI. Trimming left V 6 bases short and J 0 bases short, with 12 bases between. The CDR3 here is CASSAQGGSYNSPLHF. The CDR3 DNA reads TGTGCCAGCAGCGCCCAGGGAGGCTCCTATAATTCACCCCTCCACTTT.

V gene TRBV6-4 combines with J gene TRBJ1-2; D may be TRBD1 (6 bases). Germline CDR1 MRHNA, CDR2 SNTAGT. The CDR3 is 18 amino acids. V was trimmed by 2 bases and J by 3 bases, leaving 22 bases between them. The CDR3 here is CASSDAHLGQGTYYGYTF. Written as DNA, the CDR3 is TGTGCCAGCAGTGACGCTCATTTAGGGCAGGGGACCTACTATGGCTACACCTTC.

The table lists this clone with a count of one. The CDR3 reads CASGLPFRLWYRRRGYTF. The CDR3 DNA reads as TGTGCTAGTGGTTTGCCCTTCCGCCTCTGGTACCGCCGGAGAGGCTACACCTTC. The chain has TRBV12-5 and TRBJ1-2, with unresolved D. Germline assignment: CDR1 LGHNT and CDR2 FRNRAP. V gave up 2 bases and J gave up 8 bases, with 27 bases separating them. The CDR3 length is 18 residues.

The chain recombines TRBV7-9 with TRBJ1-1, with 8 bases lining up with TRBD1. The germline CDR1 and CDR2 sequences are SEHNR and FQNEAQ (reference sequence). The CDR3 is made up of 14 amino acids. Losses at the gene ends were 4 bases for V and 3 bases for J; bases not matched to a gene: 4. As DNA, the CDR3 is TGTGCCAGCAGCTCCCGACAGGGGTACACTGAAGCTTTCTTT. It is translated as CASSSRQGYTEAFF.

The gene calls are TRBV3-1 (or the pseudogene TRBV3-2) and TRBJ1-2; 7 bases line up with TRBD1. CDR1 LGHDT and CDR2 YNNKEL come from the germline V gene (reference sequence). V lost 1 base to trimming and J lost 7 bases; unmatched junction nucleotides: 12. The CDR3 totals 16 residues. Written as DNA, the CDR3 is TGTGCCAGCAGCCAAGGAGAGGTCAGGGGGGCGAGTGGCTACACCTTC. This gives the protein CASSQGEVRGASGYTF.